The text below deals with one TCR beta chain. After removal of 3 bases from V and 4 bases from J, the junction contained 4 bases not matched to a gene. The CDR3 has 14 amino acids. Germline lookup yields CDR1 WSHSY and CDR2 SAAADI. The protocol was immunoSEQ multiplex PCR, while the TCRdb copy is restricted to in-frame clones and leaves out a portion. The sample lists approximately 45,000 clones; about four fifths were seen once. The sample comes from a study of blood T cell repertoires in COVID-19. Across the study: The study drew acute and convalescent COVID-19 samples from the United States, Italy and Spain. T cells, B-cell-depleted T cells, or PBMCs supplied cDNA or gDNA.

The sequence derives from a woman of 80 years or more with acute or convalescent COVID-19. The sequenced material came from peripheral blood. The chain recombines TRBV10-2 with TRBJ2-7, with 9 bases lining up with TRBD1. CDR3 amino acids: CASSDPGQGYEQYF. Here the CDR3 DNA reads TGCGCCAGCAGTGACCCGGGACAGGGATACGAGCAGTACTTC.